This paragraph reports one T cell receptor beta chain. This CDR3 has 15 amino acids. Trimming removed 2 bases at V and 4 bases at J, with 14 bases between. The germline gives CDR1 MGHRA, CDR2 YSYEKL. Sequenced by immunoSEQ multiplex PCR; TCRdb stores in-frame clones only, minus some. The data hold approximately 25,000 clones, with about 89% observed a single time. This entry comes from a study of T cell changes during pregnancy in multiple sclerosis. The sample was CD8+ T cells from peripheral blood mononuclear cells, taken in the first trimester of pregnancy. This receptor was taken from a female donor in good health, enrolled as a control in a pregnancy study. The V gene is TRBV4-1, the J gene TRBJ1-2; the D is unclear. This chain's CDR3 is CASSQYLDSTYGYTF. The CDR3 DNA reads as TGCGCCAGCAGCCAATACCTCGACTCGACCTATGGCTACACCTTC.